This T cell receptor (beta chain) was identified during a study of CD8 T cells in Susac syndrome. Roughly 0.45 to 1 ug RNA was reverse transcribed with random hexamers. Amplification of TCR beta CDR3 spanned 54 Vbeta and 13 Jbeta via immunoSEQ multiplex PCR. TCRdb redid the calling of the immunoSEQ multiplex PCR reads with MiXCR, one entry per CDR3 protein. The sample carries about 130,000 distinct CDR3 sequences, roughly 80% recorded once. Sequencing of TCR beta was carried out in blood CD8+ and CD4+ T cells. The authors negatively isolated CD8+ and CD4+ T cells and FACS-enriched TEMRA cells. The length of the CDR3 is 15 residues. Looked up from germline, CDR1 is LGHDT and CDR2 is YNNKEL (reference sequence). V shed 6 bases, J shed 3 bases, and the junction held 7 bases outside the gene matches.

The chain employs TRBV3-1 and TRBJ1-3, with 8 bases lining up with TRBD1. The receptor was isolated from a human donor with multiple sclerosis. The sequencing input was CD8+ T cells from PBMCs. In DNA form, the CDR3 reads TGTGCCAGCAGTCGCATCGACAGGGGTGGAAACACCATATATTTT. It encodes CASSRIDRGGNTIYF.